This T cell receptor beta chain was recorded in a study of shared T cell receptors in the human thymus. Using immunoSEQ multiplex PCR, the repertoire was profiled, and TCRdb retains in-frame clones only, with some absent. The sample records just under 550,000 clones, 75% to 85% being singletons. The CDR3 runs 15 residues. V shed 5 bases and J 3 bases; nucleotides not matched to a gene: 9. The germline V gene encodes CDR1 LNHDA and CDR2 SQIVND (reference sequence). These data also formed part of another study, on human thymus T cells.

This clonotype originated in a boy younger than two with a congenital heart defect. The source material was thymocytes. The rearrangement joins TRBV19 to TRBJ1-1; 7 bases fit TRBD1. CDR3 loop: CASSPTARGDTEAFF. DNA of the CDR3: TGTGCCAGTAGTCCCACGGCCAGGGGGGACACTGAAGCTTTCTTT.